Here is one T cell receptor beta chain with its context. Living in about 25 US areas, the participants were between about 18 and 100 years of age. Cohort placement rested on clinical history that participants reported themselves. Cohort 3 donors counted as recovered after two negative PCRs, clearance, or resolved symptoms. The germline CDR1 and CDR2 sequences are MDHEN and SYDVKM. The germline V and J ends were trimmed by 9 bases and 3 bases, with 11 bases remaining between them. This CDR3 is built from 12 residues. TCRdb's copy holds only in-frame clones and misses some; the assay was immunoSEQ multiplex PCR. The data hold about 180,000 clones, with 88% observed a single time. The sample comes from a study of blood T cell repertoires in COVID-19. Overall study: Acute and convalescent COVID-19 specimens originated in the United States, Italy and Spain.

The chain couples TRBV28 to TRBJ1-2; D gene unclear. The sequencing input was PBMCs or T cells enriched from blood (not recorded which). The source of this sequence is a woman between 18 and 29 years old who had recovered from COVID-19. CDR3 DNA sequence: TGTGCCAGTAGAAGCATGGACTATGGCTACACCTTC. It specifies CASRSMDYGYTF.